Each of the 2 T cell receptor beta chains below was sequenced from the same sample in a study of blood T cells in healthy people across ages. Through a sample-barcoded 5' primer and a J-beta primer mix, a second PCR was run for about 6 to 12 cycles. TCRdb re-called the 5' RACE reads through MiXCR, storing one row per CDR3 protein. The sample includes around 1,900,000 distinct CDR3 sequences, 39% of them seen just once. Material for sequencing was blood. These TCRs come from a human donor in good health.

This sequence joins TRBV3-1 and TRBJ2-2; D not certain. The germline gives CDR1 LGHDT, CDR2 YNNKEL (reference sequence). The CDR3 runs 15 residues. V lost 1 base and J 1 base, leaving 7 bases between the germline ends. The CDR3 here is CASSQATVNTGELFF. The CDR3 DNA sequence: TGTGCCAGCAGCCAAGCGACGGTGAACACCGGGGAGCTGTTTTTT.

This rearrangement joins TRBV7-8 to TRBJ2-7, with 15 bases matching TRBD2. With V trimmed by 2 bases and J by 4 bases, 6 bases remained unmatched. The CDR3 sequence is 17 residues long. Germline-derived CDR1 and CDR2 are SGHVS and FQNEAQ. The CDR3: CASSLRIGTSGGYEQYF. As DNA, the CDR3 is TGTGCCAGCAGCTTACGGATTGGGACTAGCGGGGGGTACGAGCAGTACTTC.